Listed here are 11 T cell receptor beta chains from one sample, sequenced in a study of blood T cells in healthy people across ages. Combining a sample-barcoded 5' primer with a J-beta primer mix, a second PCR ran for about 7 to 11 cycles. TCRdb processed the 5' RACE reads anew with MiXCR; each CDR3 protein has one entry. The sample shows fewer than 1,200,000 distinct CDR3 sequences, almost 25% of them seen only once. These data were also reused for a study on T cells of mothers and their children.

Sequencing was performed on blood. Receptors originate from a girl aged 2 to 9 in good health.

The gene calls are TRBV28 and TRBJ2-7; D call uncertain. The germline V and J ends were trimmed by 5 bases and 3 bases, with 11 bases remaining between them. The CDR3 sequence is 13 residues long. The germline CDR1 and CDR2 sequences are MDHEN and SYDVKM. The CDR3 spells CASSHRAFYEQYF. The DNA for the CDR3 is TGTGCCAGCAGTCATAGGGCCTTCTACGAGCAGTACTTC.

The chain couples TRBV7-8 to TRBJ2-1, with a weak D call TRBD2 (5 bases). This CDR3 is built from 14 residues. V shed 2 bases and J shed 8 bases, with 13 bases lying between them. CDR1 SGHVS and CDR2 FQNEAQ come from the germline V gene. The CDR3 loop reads CASSLRAGNHEQFF. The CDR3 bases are TGTGCCAGCAGCTTACGGGCCGGGAACCATGAGCAGTTCTTC.

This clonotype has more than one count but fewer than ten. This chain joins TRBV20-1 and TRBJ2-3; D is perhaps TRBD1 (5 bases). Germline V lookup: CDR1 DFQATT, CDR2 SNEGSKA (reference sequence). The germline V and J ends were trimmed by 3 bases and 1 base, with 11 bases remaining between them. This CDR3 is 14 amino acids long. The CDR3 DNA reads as TGCAGTGCTAGGGGGCGAACCGGCACAGATACGCAGTATTTT. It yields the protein CSARGRTGTDTQYF.

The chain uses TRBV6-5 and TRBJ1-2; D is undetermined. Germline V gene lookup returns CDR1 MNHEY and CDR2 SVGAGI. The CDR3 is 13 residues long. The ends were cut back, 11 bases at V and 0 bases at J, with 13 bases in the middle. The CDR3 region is CAVSWGANYGYTF. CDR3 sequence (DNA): TGTGCCGTGTCGTGGGGAGCTAACTATGGCTACACCTTC.

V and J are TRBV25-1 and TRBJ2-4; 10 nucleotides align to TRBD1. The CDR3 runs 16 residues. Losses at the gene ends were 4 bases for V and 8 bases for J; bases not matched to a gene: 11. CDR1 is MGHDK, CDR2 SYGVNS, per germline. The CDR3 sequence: CASSGWNRDRGYIQYF. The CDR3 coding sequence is TGTGCCAGCAGTGGCTGGAACCGGGACAGGGGTTACATTCAGTACTTC.

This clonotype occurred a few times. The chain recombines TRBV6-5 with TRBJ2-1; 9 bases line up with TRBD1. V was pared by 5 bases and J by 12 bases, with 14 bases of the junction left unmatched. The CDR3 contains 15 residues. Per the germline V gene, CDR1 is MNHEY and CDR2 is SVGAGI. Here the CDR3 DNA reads TGTGCCAGCAGTCAAGGACAGGGGCCGTATCAAGGGCAGTTCTTC. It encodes CASSQGQGPYQGQFF.

For the CDR3, the DNA is TGCAGTGCCGGTCGAAGTGAAGCTTTCTTT. Residues: CSAGRSEAFF. The V gene is TRBV20-1, the J gene TRBJ1-1; D unclear. The V gene's germline CDR1 is DFQATT and CDR2 SNEGSKA (reference sequence). V lost 6 bases to trimming and J lost 7 bases, with 9 bases between them. CDR3 length: 10 amino acids.

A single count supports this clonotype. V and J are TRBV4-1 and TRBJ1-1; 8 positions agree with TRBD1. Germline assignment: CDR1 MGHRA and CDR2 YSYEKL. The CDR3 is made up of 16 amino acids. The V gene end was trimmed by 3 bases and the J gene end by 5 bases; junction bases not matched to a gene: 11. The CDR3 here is CASSHPRGQSETEAFF. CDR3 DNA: TGCGCCAGCAGCCACCCCAGGGGGCAGAGTGAGACTGAAGCTTTCTTT.

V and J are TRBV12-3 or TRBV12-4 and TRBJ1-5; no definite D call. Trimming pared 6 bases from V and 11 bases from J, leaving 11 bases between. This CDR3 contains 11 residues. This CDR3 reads CASRSLDAQHF. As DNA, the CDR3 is TGTGCCAGCAGATCCCTTGATGCCCAGCATTTT.

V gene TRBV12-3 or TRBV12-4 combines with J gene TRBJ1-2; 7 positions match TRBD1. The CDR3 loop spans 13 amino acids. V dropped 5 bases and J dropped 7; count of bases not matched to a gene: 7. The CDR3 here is CASSTSGGSGYTF. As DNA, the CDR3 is TGTGCCAGCAGTACATCAGGGGGTAGTGGCTACACCTTC.

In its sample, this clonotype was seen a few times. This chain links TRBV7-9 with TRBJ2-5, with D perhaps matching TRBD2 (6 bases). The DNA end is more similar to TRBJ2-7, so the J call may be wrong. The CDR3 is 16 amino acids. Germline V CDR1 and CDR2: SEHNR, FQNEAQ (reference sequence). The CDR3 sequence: CASSPTRAGPSYEQYF. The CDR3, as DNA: TGTGCCAGCAGCCCGACAAGGGCGGGGCCTTCCTACGAGCAGTACTTC.